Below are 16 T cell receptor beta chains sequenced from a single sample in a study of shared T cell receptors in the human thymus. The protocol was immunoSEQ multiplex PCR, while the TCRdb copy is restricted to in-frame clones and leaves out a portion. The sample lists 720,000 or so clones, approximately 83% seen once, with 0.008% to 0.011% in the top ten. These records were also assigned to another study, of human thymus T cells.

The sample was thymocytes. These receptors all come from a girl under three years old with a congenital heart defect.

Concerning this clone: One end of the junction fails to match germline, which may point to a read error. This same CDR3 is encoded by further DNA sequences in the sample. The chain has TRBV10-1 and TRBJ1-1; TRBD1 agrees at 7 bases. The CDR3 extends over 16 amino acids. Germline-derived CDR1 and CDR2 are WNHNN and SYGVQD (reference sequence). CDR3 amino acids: CASSPDRNIWNTEAFF. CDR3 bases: TGCGCCAGCAGTCCGGACAGGAATATATGGAACACTGAAGCCTTCTTT.

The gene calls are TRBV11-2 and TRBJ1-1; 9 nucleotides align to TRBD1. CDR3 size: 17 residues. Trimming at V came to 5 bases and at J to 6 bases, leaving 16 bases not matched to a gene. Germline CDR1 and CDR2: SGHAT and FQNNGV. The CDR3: CASSKPWDRVLRAEAFF. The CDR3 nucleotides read TGTGCCAGCAGCAAACCTTGGGACAGGGTCTTGAGGGCTGAAGCTTTCTTT.

The CDR3 sequence: CAISGEEGRPDYGYTF. The CDR3 coding sequence is TGTGCCATCAGTGGCGAAGAGGGCAGGCCGGACTATGGCTACACCTTC. The chain uses TRBV10-3 and TRBJ1-2; D not resolved. V gave up 4 bases and J gave up 3 bases, with 18 bases separating them. Germline V gives CDR1 ENHRY, CDR2 SYGVKD. The CDR3 has 16 residues.

CDR3 sequence (DNA): TGTGCCAGCAGGGTATCGGGCACAGATACGCAGTATTTT. Its protein is CASRVSGTDTQYF. The chain recombines TRBV27 with TRBJ2-3; D not resolved. The V and J ends lost 6 bases and 1 base respectively, with 8 bases between them. CDR1 MNHEY and CDR2 SMNVEV come from the germline V gene (reference sequence). The CDR3 extends over 13 amino acids.

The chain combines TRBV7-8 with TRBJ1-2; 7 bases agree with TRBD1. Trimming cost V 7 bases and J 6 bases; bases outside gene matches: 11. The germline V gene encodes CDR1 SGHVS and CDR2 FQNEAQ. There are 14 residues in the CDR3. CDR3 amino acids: CASTPGGQANGYTF. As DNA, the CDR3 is TGTGCCAGCACCCCAGGGGGGCAAGCGAATGGCTACACCTTC.

The chain's CDR3 is CASGLDSVGNQPQHF. The CDR3 DNA is TGTGCTAGTGGTTTGGACAGTGTGGGCAATCAGCCCCAGCATTTT. J is TRBJ1-5 and V is TRBV12-5; D gene uncertain. This CDR3 is 15 amino acids long. Between the trimmed V and J ends, which lost 1 base and 2 bases, there was a span of 9 bases. The V gene's germline CDR1 is LGHNT and CDR2 FRNRAP.

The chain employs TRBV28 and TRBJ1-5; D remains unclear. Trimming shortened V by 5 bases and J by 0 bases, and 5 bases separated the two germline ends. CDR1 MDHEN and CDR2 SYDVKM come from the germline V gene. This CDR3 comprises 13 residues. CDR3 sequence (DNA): TGTGCCAGCAGTGTTCATAGCAATCAGCCCCAGCATTTT. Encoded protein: CASSVHSNQPQHF.

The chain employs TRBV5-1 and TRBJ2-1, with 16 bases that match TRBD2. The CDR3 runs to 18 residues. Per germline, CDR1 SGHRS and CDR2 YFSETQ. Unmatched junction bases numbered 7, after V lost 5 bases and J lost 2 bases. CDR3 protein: CASRAGLAGGGTYNEQFF. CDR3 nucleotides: TGCGCCAGCAGGGCGGGACTAGCGGGGGGGGGTACCTACAATGAGCAGTTCTTC.

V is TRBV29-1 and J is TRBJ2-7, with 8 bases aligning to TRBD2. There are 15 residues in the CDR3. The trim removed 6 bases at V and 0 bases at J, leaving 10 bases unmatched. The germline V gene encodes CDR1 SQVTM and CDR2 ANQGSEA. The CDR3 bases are TGCAGCGTCTCGACCCATAGCGGGATCTCCTACGAGCAGTACTTC. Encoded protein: CSVSTHSGISYEQYF.

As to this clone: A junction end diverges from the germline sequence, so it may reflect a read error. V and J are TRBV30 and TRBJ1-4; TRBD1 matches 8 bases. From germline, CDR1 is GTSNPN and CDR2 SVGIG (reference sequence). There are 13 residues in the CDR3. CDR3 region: CAWSPGTRDRKIF. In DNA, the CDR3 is TGTGCCTGGAGTCCCGGCACCCGGGACAGGAAGATTTTT.

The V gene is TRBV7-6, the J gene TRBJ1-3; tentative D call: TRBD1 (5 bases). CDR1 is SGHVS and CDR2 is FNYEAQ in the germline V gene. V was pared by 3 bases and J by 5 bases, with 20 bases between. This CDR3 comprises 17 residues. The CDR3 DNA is TGTGCCAGCAGCTTGGGGCAGAACCCCGACCCCAGAAACACCATATATTTT. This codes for CASSLGQNPDPRNTIYF.

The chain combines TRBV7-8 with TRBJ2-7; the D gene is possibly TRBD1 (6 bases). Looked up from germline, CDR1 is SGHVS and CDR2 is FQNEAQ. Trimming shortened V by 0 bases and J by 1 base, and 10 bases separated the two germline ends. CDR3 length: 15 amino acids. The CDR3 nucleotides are TGTGCCAGCAGCTTAGCTTGGGACAAATCCTACGAGCAGTACTTC. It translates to CASSLAWDKSYEQYF.

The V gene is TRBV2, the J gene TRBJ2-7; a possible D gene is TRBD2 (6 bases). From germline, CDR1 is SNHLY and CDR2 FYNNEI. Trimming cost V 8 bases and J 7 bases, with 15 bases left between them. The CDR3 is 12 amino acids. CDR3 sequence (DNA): TGTGCCAGCGGAGGGTGGGCTAGGGAGCAGTACTTC. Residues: CASGGWAREQYF.

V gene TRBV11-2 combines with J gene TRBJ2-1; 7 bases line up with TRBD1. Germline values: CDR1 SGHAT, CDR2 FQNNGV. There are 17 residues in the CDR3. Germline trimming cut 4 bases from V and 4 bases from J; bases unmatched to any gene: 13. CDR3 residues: CASSSPVRDRGYNEQFF. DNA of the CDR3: TGTGCCAGCAGCTCCCCGGTCCGGGACAGAGGTTACAATGAGCAGTTCTTC.

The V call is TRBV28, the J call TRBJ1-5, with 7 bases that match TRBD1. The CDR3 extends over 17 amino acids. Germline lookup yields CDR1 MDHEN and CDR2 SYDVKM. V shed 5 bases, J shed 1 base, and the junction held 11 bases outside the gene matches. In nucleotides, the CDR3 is TGTGCCAGCAGTCCAAACCCACGACAGGGAAGCAATCAGCCCCAGCATTTT. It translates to CASSPNPRQGSNQPQHF.

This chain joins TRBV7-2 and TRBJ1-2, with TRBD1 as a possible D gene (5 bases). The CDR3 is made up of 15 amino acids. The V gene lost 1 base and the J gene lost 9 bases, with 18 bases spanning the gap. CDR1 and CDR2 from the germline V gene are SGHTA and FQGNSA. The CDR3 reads CASSLEARDSTRYTF. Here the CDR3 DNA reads TGTGCCAGCAGCTTAGAGGCCCGGGACTCCACCCGCTACACCTTC.